The clone carrying this T cell receptor beta chain was counted between two and nine times. This specimen comes from a study of T-cell reconstitution after alpha-beta-depleted transplantation in children. CDR3 length: 16 residues. J lost 2 bases, V lost 3 bases, and 13 bases had no gene match. The germline gives CDR1 DFQATT, CDR2 SNEGSKA (reference sequence). Unique molecular identifiers featured in how the TCRbeta library was prepared. One entry per CDR3 protein, called by TCRdb with MiXCR from the PCR reads. Of about 610,000 distinct CDR3 sequences detected, 10% to 13% appear once; the ten largest clones hold 3.5% to 5%.

This sequence was found in a human donor who donated a stem cell graft to a child with acute myeloid leukemia. The J gene is TRBJ2-7, the V gene TRBV20-1; the match to TRBD2 covers 7 bases. Here the sequenced sample was PBMCs from the stem cell graft donor, taken from the stem cell graft. For the CDR3, the DNA is TGCAGTGCTAGGGATCCTAGCGGCGCCACAACCTACGAGCAGTACTTC. This sequence encodes CSARDPSGATTYEQYF.